What follows is one T cell receptor beta chain and its context. Its antigen remains unknown. The CDR3 sequence is 13 residues long. CDR1 and CDR2 from the germline V gene are MGHRA and YSYEKL. Trimming took 3 bases from V and 0 from J, leaving 5 bases between them. This record belongs to a study of T cell responses to AZD1222 COVID-19 vaccine. Study results and caveats: Donors skewed white British and female; clonal diversity was possibly underestimated. Increased Spike-specific TCR breadth and depth were observed after two AZD1222 doses.

Clones were sequenced by immunoSEQ multiplex PCR, and TCRdb holds only the in-frame ones, with some missing. The sample holds more than 100,000 clones; about nine tenths are singletons and the top ten take about 4.5%. The V call is TRBV4-1, the J call TRBJ1-1; no clear D gene. The TCR was taken from an adult in good health. The sample here was peripheral blood, taken on day 0 of AZD1222 vaccination. The CDR3 protein is CASSQGVNTEAFF. CDR3 nucleotides: TGCGCCAGCAGCCAGGGAGTGAACACTGAAGCTTTCTTT.